This T cell receptor beta chain emerged from a study of blood T cell repertoires in COVID-19. Germline V gene lookup returns CDR1 LNHNV and CDR2 YYDKDF (reference sequence). V dropped 4 bases and J dropped 4 bases, with 16 bases sitting between them. This CDR3 region has 15 residues. Libraries were prepared by immunoSEQ multiplex PCR; TCRdb keeps only in-frame clonotypes and omits some of them. The sample has 300,000 to 450,000 clones, roughly 87% seen once. Study members were between roughly 18 and 100 years old and lived in fewer than 30 US regions. This chain uses TRBV15 with TRBJ1-1; no reliable D call. This TCR derives from a woman aged 25 to 39 who had recovered from COVID-19. The specimen sequenced was PBMCs or T cells enriched from blood (not recorded which). CDR3 in amino acids: CATSTPQWSGTEAFF. The CDR3 bases are TGTGCCACCAGCACCCCTCAGTGGTCAGGCACTGAAGCTTTCTTT.